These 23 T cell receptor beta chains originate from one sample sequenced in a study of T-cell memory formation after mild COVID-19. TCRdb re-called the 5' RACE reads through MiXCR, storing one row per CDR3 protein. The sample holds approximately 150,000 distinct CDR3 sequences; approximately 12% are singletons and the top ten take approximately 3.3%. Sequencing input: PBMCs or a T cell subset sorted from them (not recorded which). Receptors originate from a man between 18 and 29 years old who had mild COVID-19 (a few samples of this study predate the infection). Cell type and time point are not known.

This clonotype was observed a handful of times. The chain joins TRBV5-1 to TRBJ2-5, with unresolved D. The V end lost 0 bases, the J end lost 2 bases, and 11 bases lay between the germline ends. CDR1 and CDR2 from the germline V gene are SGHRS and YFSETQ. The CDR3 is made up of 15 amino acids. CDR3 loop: CASSLGVDLQETQYF. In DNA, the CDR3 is TGCGCCAGCAGCTTGGGCGTGGATCTTCAAGAGACCCAGTACTTC.

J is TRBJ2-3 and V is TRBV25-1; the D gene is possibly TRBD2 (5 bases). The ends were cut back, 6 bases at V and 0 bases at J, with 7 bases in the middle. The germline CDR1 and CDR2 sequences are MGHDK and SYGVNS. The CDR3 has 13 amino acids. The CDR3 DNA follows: TGTGCCAGCAGACGGGGAAGCACAGATACGCAGTATTTT. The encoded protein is CASRRGSTDTQYF.

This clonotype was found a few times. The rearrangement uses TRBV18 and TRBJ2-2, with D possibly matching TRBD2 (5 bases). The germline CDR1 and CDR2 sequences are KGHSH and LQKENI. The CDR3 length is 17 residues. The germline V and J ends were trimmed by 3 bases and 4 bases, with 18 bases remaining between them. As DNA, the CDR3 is TGTGCCAGCTCACCCCTCGACACGAGCGGAAGCACCGGGGAGCTGTTTTTT. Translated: CASSPLDTSGSTGELFF.

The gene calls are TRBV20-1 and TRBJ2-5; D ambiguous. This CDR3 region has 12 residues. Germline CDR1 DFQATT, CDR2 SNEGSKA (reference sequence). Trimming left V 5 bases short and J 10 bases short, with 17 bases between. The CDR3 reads CSAGPGPASQYF. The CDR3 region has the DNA TGCAGTGCTGGTCCGGGCCCCGCCAGCCAGTACTTC.

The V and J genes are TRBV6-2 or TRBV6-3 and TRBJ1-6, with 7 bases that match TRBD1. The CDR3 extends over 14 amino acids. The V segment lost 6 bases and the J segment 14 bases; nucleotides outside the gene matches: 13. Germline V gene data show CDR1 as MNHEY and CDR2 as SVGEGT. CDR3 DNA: TGTGCCAGCAGCCTGGACAGGCGCTCGGTGACCCTCCACTTT. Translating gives CASSLDRRSVTLHF.

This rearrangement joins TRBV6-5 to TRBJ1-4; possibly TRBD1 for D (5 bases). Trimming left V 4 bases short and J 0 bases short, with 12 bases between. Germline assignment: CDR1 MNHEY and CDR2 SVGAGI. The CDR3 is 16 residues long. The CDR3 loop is CASSSRDPSTNEKLFF. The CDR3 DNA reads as TGTGCCAGCAGTTCGCGGGACCCCTCAACTAATGAAAAACTGTTTTTT.

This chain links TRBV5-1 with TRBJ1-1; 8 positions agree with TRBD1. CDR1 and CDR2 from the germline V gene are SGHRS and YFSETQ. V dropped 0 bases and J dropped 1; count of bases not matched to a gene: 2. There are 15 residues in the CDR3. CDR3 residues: CASSLAQGANTEAFF. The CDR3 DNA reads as TGCGCCAGCAGCTTGGCCCAGGGGGCGAACACTGAAGCTTTCTTT.

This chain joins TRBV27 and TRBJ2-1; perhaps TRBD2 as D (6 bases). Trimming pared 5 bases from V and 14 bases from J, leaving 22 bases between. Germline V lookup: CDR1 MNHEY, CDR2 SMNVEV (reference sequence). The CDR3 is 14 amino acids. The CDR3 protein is CASSPRGGFMPEFF. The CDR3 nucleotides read TGTGCCAGCAGTCCTCGAGGAGGGTTTATGCCCGAGTTCTTC.

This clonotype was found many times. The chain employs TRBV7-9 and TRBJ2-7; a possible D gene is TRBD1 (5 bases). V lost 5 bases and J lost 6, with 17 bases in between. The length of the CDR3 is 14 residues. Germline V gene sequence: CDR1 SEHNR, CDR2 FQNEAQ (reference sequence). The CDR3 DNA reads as TGTGCCAGCAGCCTACTTCCTGACAGCTTCGAGCAGTACTTC. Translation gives CASSLLPDSFEQYF. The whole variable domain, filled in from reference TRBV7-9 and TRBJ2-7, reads DTGVSQNPRHKITKRGQNVTFRCDPISEHNRLYWYRQTLGQGPEFLTYFQNEAQLEKSRLLSDRFSAERPKGSFSTLEIQRTEQGDSAMYLCASSLLPDSFEQYFGPGTRLTVT.

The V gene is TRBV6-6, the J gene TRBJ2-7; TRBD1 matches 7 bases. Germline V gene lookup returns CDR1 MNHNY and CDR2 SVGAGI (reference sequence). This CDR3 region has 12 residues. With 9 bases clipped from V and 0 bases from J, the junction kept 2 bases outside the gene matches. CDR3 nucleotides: TGTGCCAGTACAGGGGACTCCTACGAGCAGTACTTC. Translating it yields CASTGDSYEQYF.

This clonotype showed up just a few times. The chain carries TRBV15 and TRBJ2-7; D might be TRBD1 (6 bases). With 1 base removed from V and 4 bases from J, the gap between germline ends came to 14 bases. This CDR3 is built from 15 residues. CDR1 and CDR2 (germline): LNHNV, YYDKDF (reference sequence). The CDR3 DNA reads TGTGCCACCAGCAGAGCGGGCACAGGGTTTTACGAGCAGTACGTC. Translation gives CATSRAGTGFYEQYV.

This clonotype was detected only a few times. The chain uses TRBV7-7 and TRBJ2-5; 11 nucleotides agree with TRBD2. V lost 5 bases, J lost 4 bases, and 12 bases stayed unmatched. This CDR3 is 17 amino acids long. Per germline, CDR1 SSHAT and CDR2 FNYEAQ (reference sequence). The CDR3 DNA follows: TGTGCCAGCAGCCCGAGACTAGCGGGGATTGTAACAGAGACCCAGTACTTC. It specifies CASSPRLAGIVTETQYF.

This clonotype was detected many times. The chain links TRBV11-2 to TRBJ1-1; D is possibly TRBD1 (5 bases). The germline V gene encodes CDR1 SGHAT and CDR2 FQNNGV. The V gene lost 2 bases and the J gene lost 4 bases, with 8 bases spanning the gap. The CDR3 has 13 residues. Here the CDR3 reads CASSLQGLTEAFF. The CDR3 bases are TGTGCCAGCAGCTTACAGGGCCTCACTGAAGCTTTCTTT.

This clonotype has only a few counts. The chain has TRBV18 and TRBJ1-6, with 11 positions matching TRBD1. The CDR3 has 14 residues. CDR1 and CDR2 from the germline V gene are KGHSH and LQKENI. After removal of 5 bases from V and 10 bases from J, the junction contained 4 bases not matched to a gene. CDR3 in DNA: TGTGCCAGCTCAGCGGGACAGGGGGGATCACCCCTCCACTTT. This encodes CASSAGQGGSPLHF.

For the CDR3, the DNA is TGCAGTGCTAGAGTACAACCAAACACTGAAGCTTTCTTT. It is translated as CSARVQPNTEAFF. The chain employs TRBV20-1 and TRBJ1-1; D unresolved. The CDR3 extends over 13 amino acids. Germline V gene data show CDR1 as DFQATT and CDR2 as SNEGSKA (reference sequence). Trimming pared 1 base from V and 2 bases from J, leaving 8 bases between.

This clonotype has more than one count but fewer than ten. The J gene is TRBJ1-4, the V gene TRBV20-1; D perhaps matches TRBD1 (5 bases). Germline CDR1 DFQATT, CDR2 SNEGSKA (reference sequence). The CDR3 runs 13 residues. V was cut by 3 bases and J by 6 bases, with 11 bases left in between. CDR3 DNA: TGCAGTGCTAGCGCCAGGGCTGATGAAAAACTGTTTTTT. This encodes CSASARADEKLFF.

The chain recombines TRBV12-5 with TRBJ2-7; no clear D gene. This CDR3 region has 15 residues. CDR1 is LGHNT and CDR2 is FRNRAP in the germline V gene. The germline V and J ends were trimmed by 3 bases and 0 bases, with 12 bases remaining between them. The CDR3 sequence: CASGFYPKSSYEQYV. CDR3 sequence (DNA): TGTGCTAGTGGTTTCTACCCGAAGAGCTCCTACGAGCAGTACGTC.

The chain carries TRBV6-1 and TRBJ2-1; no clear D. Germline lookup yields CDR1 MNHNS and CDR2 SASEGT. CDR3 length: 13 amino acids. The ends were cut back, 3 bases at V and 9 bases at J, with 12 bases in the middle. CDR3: CASSERLVVEQFF. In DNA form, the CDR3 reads TGTGCCAGCAGTGAGAGGTTGGTGGTTGAGCAGTTCTTC.

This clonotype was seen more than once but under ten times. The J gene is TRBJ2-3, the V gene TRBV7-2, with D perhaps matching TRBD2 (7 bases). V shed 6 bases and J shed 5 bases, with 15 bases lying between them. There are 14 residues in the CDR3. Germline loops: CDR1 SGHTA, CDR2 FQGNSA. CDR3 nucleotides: TGTGCCAGCAGAGTCGGGGGGCAGAGAGATACGCAGTATTTT. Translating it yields CASRVGGQRDTQYF.

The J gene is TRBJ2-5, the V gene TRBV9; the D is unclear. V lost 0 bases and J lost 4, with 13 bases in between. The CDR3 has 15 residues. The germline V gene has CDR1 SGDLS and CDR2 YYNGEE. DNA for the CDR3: TGTGCCAGCAGCGTAGGTGGGCAGACCTTAGAGACCCAGTACTTC. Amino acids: CASSVGGQTLETQYF.

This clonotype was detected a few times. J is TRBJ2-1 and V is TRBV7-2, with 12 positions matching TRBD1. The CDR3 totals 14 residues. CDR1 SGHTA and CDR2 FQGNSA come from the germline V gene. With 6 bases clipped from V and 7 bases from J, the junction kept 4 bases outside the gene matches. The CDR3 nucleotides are TGTGCCAGCAGGGGACAGGGGGCGAGGAATGAGCAGTTCTTC. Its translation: CASRGQGARNEQFF.

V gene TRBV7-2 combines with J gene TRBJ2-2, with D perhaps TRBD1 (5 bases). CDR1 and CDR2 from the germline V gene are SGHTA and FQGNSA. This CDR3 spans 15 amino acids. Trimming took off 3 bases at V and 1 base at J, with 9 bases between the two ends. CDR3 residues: CASSLRTLNTGELFF. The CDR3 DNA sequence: TGTGCCAGCAGCTTGAGGACATTGAACACCGGGGAGCTGTTTTTT.

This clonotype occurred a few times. CDR3 protein: CSVKTGSYNEQFF. Written as DNA, the CDR3 is TGCAGCGTGAAGACGGGCTCCTACAATGAGCAGTTCTTC. The rearrangement joins TRBV29-1 to TRBJ2-1; unclear D gene. The germline gives CDR1 SQVTM, CDR2 ANQGSEA. V was clipped by 6 bases and J by 0 bases, with 9 bases between them. This CDR3 region has 13 residues.